This T cell receptor (beta chain) was sequenced for a study of T-cell reconstitution after alpha-beta-depleted transplantation in children. This clonotype was counted between two and nine times. Germline V CDR1 and CDR2: SGHKS, YYEKEE (reference sequence). Trimming removed 4 bases from V and 8 bases from J, with 15 bases in between. This CDR3 contains 13 residues. Preparation of the TCRbeta library used unique molecular identifiers. TCRdb called the PCR reads again in MiXCR, with one record for every CDR3 protein. Of approximately 400,000 distinct CDR3 sequences in the sample, under 13% were seen once.

The chain joins TRBV5-5 to TRBJ1-1; perhaps TRBD1 as D (5 bases). The source was PBMCs from the stem cell graft donor, collected from the stem cell graft. The clonotype was recovered from a human donor who donated a stem cell graft to a child with acute myeloid leukemia. The CDR3 DNA reads as TGTGCCAGCAGCATTCGACAGCCGGGCGAAGCTTTCTTT. Its translation: CASSIRQPGEAFF.